This TCR beta chain was sequenced during a study of Ad26.COV2.S vaccination and SARS-CoV-2 variants. Sequencing was performed with immunoSEQ multiplex PCR; in TCRdb, only in-frame clones are kept and a portion is missing. The table includes hundreds of thousands of clones, nearly 90% detected once. Regarding the study as a whole: A substantial breadth of spike-specific CD8+ and CD4+ T cell responses after vaccination has been reported. Similar non-spike TCR breadth was seen in vaccine and placebo recipients. There was a possibility that the TCR breadth and depth analyses underestimated total T cell responses.

With respect to this clone: As yet, its antigen is unknown.

Treatment: some 20 received Ad26.COV2.S at low or high dose, single or two shots; about 5 received placebo; per-sample allocation not given. Sampling happened 63 days after the first vaccine or placebo injection. The sequenced sample was peripheral blood, obtained in a trial of Ad26.COV2.S vaccine versus placebo. The clonotype originates from a person aged 18-60 years who received the Ad26.COV2.S COVID-19 vaccine or a placebo.

Here the CDR3 DNA reads TGTGCCAGCAGTTTAGTGGACGAGCAGTACTTC. Its translation is CASSLVDEQYF. This rearrangement joins TRBV28 to TRBJ2-7; D remains unclear. CDR1 is MDHEN and CDR2 is SYDVKM in the germline V gene. This CDR3 region has 11 residues. Trimming took 2 bases from V and 5 from J, leaving 4 bases between them.